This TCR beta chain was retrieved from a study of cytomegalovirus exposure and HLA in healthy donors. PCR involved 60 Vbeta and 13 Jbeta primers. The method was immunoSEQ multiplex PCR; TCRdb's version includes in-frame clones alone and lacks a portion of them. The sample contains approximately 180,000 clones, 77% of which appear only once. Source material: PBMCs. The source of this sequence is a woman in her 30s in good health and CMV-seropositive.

CDR3 bases: TGTGCCAGCAGTCGGCCGGGACAGGGACCCACTGAAGCTTTCTTT. Protein sequence: CASSRPGQGPTEAFF. V is TRBV6-5 and J is TRBJ1-1; 9 positions agree with TRBD1. V was pared by 5 bases and J by 4 bases, with 8 bases of the junction left unmatched. The germline V gene encodes CDR1 MNHEY and CDR2 SVGAGI. The CDR3 sequence is 15 residues long.